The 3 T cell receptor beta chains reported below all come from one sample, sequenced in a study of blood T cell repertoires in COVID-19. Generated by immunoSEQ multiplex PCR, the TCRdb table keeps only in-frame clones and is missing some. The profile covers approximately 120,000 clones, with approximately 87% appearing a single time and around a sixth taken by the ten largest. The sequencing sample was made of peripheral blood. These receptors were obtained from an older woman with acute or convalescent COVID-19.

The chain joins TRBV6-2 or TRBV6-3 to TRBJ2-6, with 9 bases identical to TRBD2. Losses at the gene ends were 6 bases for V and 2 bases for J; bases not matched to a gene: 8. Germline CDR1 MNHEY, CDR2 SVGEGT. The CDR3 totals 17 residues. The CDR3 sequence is CASSDGLAGTGANVLTF. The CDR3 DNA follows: TGTGCCAGCAGCGACGGGCTAGCGGGGACTGGGGCCAACGTCCTGACTTTC.

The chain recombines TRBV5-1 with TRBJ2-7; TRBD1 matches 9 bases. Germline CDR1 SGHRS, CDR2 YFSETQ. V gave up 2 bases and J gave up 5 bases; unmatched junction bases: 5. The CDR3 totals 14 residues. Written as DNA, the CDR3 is TGCGCCAGCAGCTTAAGGACAGGGGTCCACGAGCAGTACTTC. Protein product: CASSLRTGVHEQYF.

CDR3 protein: CASSQERGTSGRMGSGTDTQYF. CDR3 nucleotide sequence: TGCGCCAGCAGCCAAGAGCGCGGGACTAGCGGGAGAATGGGCTCTGGCACAGATACGCAGTATTTT. The chain uses TRBV4-1 and TRBJ2-3; 14 bases are a match to TRBD2. The CDR3 length is 22 residues. In germline, CDR1 is MGHRA, CDR2 YSYEKL. The trim removed 0 bases at V and 1 base at J, leaving 15 bases unmatched.